The clone carrying this T cell receptor (beta chain) was counted between two and nine times. Its cognate antigen is unknown. The record originates from a study of T cells after yellow fever vaccination. On the study more broadly: Where fractions had low cell numbers, libraries were prepared from them with the SMART-Seq v4 Ultra Low Input RNA kit.

TCRdb itself ran the 5' RACE reads through MiXCR, one entry per CDR3 protein. This sample has about 300,000 distinct CDR3 sequences, with roughly 4.3% found just once. The V end was cut by 6 bases, the J end by 2 bases, with 11 bases between. In germline, CDR1 is SNHLY, CDR2 FYNNEI. The CDR3 is 13 residues long. Study-wide findings and caveats: After the booster, 96% of CD4 and 88% of CD8 primary-response clones were re-detected. Abundant clonotypes from the bulk population could get into FACS-sorted repertoires as contaminants. Overlap between CD4 and CD8 compartments was detected for a small share of clonotypes.

The sequences come from PBMCs, collected 5 days after the yellow fever booster vaccination. The chain couples TRBV2 to TRBJ2-7, with a tentative D call TRBD1 (6 bases). This TCR was recovered from a man between 18 and 29 years old who received the YFV17D yellow fever vaccine. CDR3 sequence: CASRRTGTYEQYF. The CDR3 region has the DNA TGTGCCAGCAGGAGAACAGGGACCTACGAGCAGTACTTC.